This TCR beta chain was sequenced in a study of regulatory T cells in long-lasting Graves disease. Study-level information: More than 5 years of antithyroid drugs with positive TSH receptor antibodies defined persistent Graves' disease.

To make TCR beta libraries, researchers used iRepertoire HTBI primers and Arm-PCR of CDR3 regions. Each CDR3 protein gets one entry after TCRdb re-called the multiplex PCR reads with MiXCR. Of roughly 300,000 distinct CDR3 sequences listed, around 21% are singletons. The CDR3 spans 14 residues. Trimming left V 3 bases short and J 0 bases short, with 8 bases between. Germline assignment: CDR1 KGHSH and CDR2 LQKENI. Time point in this sample: persistent/refractory GD, antithyroid drugs over 5 years with positive TRAb. Scientists built the TCR library using RNA that was extracted from PBMCs. The material was peripheral blood mononuclear cells (PBMCs), obtained when the disease was refractory, from a patient treated with antithyroid drugs. The sequence was collected from a female donor with Graves disease. The V and J genes are TRBV18 and TRBJ2-5; D gene ambiguous. CDR3 in amino acids: CASSPRRDQETQYF. In DNA, the CDR3 is TGTGCCAGCTCACCTCGACGGGACCAAGAGACCCAGTACTTC.